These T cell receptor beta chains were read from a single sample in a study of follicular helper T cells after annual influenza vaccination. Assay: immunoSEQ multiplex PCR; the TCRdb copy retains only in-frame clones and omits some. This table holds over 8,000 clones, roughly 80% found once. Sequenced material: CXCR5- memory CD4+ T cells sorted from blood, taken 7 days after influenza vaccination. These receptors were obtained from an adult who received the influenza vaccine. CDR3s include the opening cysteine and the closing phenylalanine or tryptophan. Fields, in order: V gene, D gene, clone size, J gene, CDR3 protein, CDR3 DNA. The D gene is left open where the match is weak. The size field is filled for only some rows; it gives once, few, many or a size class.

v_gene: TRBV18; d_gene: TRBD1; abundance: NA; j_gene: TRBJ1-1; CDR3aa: CASSRSGTDYTEAFF; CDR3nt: TGTGCCAGCTCACGCTCCGGGACAGACTACACTGAAGCTTTCTTT
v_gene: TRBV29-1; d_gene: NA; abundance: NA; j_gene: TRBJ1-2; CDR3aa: CSVEVRAGNYGYTF; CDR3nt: TGCAGCGTTGAAGTCAGGGCCGGTAACTATGGCTACACCTTC
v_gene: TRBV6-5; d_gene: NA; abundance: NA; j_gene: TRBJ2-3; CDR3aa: CASSYSGGRDTQYF; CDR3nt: TGTGCCAGCAGTTACTCGGGGGGCAGAGATACGCAGTATTTT
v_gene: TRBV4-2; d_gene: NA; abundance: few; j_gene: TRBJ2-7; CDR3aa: CASSQARDGSVYEQYF; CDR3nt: TGTGCCAGCAGCCAAGCCAGGGACGGTTCCGTGTACGAGCAGTACTTC
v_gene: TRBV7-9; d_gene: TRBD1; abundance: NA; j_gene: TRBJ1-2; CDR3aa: CASSRTGEGAYGYTF; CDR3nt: TGTGCCAGCAGCCGTACAGGGGAGGGGGCCTATGGCTACACCTTC
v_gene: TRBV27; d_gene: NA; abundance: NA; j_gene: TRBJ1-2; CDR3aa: CASSLNWANGYTF; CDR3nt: TGTGCCAGCAGTTTGAATTGGGCGAATGGCTACACCTTC
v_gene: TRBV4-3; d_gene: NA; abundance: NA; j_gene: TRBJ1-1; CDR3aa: CASSQERGRVGTEAFF; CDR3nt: TGCGCCAGCAGCCAAGAGCGCGGCAGGGTGGGGACTGAAGCTTTCTTT
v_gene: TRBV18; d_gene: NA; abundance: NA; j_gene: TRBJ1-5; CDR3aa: CASSETSNQPQHF; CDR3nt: TGTGCCAGCTCAGAGACTAGCAATCAGCCCCAGCATTTT
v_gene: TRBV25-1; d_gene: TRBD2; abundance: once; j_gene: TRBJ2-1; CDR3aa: CASSGEGNEQFF; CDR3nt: TGTGCCAGCAGTGGGGAGGGGAATGAGCAGTTCTTC
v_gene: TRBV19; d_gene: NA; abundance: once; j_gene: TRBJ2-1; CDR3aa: CASSLAGWSSYNEQFF; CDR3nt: TGTGCCAGTAGTCTTGCAGGGTGGAGCTCCTACAATGAGCAGTTCTTC
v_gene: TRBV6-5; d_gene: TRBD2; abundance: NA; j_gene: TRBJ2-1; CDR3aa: CASSYSGLAGNYEQFF; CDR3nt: TGTGCCAGCAGTTACTCTGGACTAGCGGGCAACTATGAGCAGTTCTTC
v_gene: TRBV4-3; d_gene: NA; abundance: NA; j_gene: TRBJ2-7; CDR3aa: CASSQGWGDSSYEQYF; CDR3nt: TGCGCCAGCAGCCAGGGATGGGGGGACAGTTCCTACGAGCAGTACTTC
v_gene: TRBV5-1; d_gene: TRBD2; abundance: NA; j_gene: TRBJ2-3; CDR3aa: CASSLSSGGLDTQYF; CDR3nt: TGCGCCAGCAGCTTGTCCAGCGGGGGGCTAGATACGCAGTATTTT
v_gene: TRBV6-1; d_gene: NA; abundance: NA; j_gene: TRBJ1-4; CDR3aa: CASSVRQGHEKLFF; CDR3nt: TGTGCCAGCAGTGTACGGCAGGGTCACGAAAAACTGTTTTTT
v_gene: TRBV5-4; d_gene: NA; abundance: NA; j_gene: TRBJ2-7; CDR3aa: CASSLGLYYEQYF; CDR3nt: TGTGCCAGCAGCTTAGGACTATACTACGAGCAGTACTTC
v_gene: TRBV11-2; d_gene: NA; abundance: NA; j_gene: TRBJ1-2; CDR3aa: CASSPFLGTQYYGYTF; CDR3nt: TGTGCCAGCAGCCCGTTTCTCGGAACCCAATACTATGGCTACACCTTC
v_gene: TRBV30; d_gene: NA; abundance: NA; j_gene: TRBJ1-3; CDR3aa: CAWTQGYSGNTIYF; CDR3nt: TGTGCCTGGACGCAAGGCTACTCTGGAAACACCATATATTTT
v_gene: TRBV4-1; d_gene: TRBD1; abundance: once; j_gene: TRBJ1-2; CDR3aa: CASSHPGQGGGYTF; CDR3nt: TGCGCCAGCAGCCACCCCGGACAGGGAGGTGGCTACACCTTC
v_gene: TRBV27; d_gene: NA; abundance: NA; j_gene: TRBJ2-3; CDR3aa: CASGGQYTDTQYF; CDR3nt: TGTGCCAGCGGTGGACAGTACACAGATACGCAGTATTTT
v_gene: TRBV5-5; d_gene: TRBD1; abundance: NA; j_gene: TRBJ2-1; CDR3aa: CASSREGQGYNEQFF; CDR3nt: TGTGCCAGCAGCCGTGAGGGACAGGGATACAATGAGCAGTTCTTC
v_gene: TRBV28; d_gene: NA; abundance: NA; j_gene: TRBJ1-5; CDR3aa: CASSWYGGSSNQPQHF; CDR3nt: TGTGCCAGCAGTTGGTACGGAGGGAGCAGCAATCAGCCCCAGCATTTT
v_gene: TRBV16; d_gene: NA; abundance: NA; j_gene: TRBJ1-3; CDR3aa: CASSRGTSRTGNTIYF; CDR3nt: TGTGCCAGCAGCCGTGGGACATCGCGGACTGGAAACACCATATATTTT
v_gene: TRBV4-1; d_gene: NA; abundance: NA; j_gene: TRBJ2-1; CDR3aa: CASSQGSQLSYNEQFF; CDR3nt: TGCGCCAGCAGCCAAGGATCGCAGCTCTCCTACAATGAGCAGTTCTTC
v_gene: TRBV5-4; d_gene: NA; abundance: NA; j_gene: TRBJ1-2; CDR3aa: CASSLAEQIRYGYTF; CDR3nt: TGTGCCAGCAGCTTGGCCGAGCAGATTCGCTATGGCTACACCTTC
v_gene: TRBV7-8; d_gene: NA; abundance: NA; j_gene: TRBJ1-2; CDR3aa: CASSRSQGNGYTF; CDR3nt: TGTGCCAGCAGCCGGTCACAAGGGAATGGCTACACCTTC
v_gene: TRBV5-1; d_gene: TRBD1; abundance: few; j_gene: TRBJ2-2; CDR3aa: CASSLGTGGTGELFF; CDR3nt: TGCGCCAGCAGCTTGGGGACAGGGGGTACCGGGGAGCTGTTTTTT
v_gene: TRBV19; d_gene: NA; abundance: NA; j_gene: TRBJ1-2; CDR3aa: CASRALDNYGYTF; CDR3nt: TGTGCCAGTAGGGCGCTGGATAACTATGGCTACACCTTC
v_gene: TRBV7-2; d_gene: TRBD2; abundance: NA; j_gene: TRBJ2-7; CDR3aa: CASSNAGTTLYEQYF; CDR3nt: TGTGCCAGCAGCAACGCCGGGACTACCTTATACGAGCAGTACTTC
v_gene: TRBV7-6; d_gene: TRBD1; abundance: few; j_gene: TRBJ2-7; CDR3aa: CASSQGVGREQYF; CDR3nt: TGTGCCAGCAGCCAGGGGGTAGGGCGCGAGCAGTACTTC
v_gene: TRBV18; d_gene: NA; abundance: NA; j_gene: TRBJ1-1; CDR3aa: CASSPYPDGGQTEAFF; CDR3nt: TGTGCCAGCTCACCTTATCCGGACGGAGGTCAGACTGAAGCTTTCTTT
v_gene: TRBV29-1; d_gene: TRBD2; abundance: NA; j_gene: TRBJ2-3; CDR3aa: CSVARTSGGGGDTQYF; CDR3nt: TGCAGCGTCGCCCGGACTAGCGGGGGGGGTGGAGATACGCAGTATTTT
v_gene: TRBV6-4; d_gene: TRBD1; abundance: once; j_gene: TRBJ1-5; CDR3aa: CASSPTGSNQPQHF; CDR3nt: TGTGCCAGCAGTCCGACAGGGAGCAATCAGCCCCAGCATTTT
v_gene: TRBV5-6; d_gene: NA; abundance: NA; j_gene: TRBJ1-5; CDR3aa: CASSFDGSRDVADVWPQHF; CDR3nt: TGTGCCAGCAGCTTCGATGGGAGTCGAGATGTGGCGGACGTTTGGCCCCAGCATTTT
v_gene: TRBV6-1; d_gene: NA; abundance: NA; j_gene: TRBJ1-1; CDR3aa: CASTSLGSTNTEAFF; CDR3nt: TGTGCCAGCACCTCCCTGGGGAGTACGAACACTGAAGCTTTCTTT
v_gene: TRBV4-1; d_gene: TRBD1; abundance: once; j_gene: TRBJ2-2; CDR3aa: CASSQRGPNTGELFF; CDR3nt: TGCGCCAGCAGTCAGAGGGGGCCTAACACCGGGGAGCTGTTTTTT
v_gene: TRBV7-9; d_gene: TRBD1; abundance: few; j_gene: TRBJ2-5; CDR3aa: CASRLSLHRDSQETQYF; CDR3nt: TGTGCCAGCAGGTTATCCCTTCACCGGGACAGTCAAGAGACCCAGTACTTC
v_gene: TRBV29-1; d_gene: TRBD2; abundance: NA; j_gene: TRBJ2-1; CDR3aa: CSVARAGSDEQFF; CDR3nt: TGCAGCGTTGCCCGAGCGGGGAGTGATGAGCAGTTCTTC
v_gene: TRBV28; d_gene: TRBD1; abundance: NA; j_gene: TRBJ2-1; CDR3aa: CASRVSRGTGWNEQFF; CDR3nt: TGTGCCAGCAGGGTATCGAGGGGGACAGGGTGGAATGAGCAGTTCTTC
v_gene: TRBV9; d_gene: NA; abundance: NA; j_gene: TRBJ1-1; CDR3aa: CASSANAGWDTEAFF; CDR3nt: TGTGCCAGCAGCGCGAATGCGGGTTGGGACACTGAAGCTTTCTTT
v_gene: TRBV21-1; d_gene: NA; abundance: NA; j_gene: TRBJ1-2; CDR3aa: CASSKATGGSMRGYTF; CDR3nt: TGTGCCAGCAGCAAAGCTACCGGGGGTTCTATGAGAGGCTACACCTTC
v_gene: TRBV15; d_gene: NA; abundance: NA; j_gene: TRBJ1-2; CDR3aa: CATSRAGYGYTF; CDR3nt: TGTGCCACCAGTAGGGCGGGATATGGCTACACCTTC
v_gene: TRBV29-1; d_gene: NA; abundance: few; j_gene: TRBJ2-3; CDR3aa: CSVQGLNTDTQYF; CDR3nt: TGCAGCGTCCAGGGACTTAACACAGATACGCAGTATTTT
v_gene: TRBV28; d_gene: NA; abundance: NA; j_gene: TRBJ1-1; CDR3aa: CASSLPQGLNAEAFF; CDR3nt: TGTGCCAGCAGTTTGCCCCAGGGGCTAAACGCTGAAGCTTTCTTT
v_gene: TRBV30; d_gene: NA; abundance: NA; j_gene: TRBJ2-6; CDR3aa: CAWSWTDSGANVLTF; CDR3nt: TGTGCCTGGAGTTGGACAGACTCTGGGGCCAACGTCCTGACTTTC
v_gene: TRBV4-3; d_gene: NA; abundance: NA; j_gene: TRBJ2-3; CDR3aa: CASSQVGGTDTQYF; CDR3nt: TGCGCCAGCAGCCAAGTAGGGGGCACAGATACGCAGTATTTT
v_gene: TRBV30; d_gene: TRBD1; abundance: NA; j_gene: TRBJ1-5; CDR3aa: CAYRVGTGGNQPQHF; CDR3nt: TGTGCCTACCGAGTTGGGACAGGGGGGAATCAGCCCCAGCATTTT
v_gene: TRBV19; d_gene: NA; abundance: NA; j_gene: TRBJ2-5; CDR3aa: CASSPRGGETQYF; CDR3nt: TGTGCCAGTTCACCTAGGGGTGGAGAGACCCAGTACTTC
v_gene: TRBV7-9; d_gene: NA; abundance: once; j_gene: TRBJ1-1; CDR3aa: CASSSSDGGPSFAFF; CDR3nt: TGTGCCAGCAGCTCCTCCGACGGGGGCCCTAGTTTTGCTTTCTTT
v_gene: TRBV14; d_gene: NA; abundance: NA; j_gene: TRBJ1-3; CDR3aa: CASSQAALARSGNTIYF; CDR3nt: TGTGCCAGCAGCCAAGCCGCCCTAGCCCGTTCTGGAAACACCATATATTTT
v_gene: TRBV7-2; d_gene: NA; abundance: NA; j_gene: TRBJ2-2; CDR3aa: CASMAGALDTGELFF; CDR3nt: TGTGCCAGCATGGCCGGGGCGCTGGACACCGGGGAGCTGTTTTTT
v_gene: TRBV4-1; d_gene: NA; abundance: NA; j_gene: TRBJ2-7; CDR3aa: CASARTAPYEQYF; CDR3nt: TGCGCCAGCGCCAGGACAGCCCCCTACGAGCAGTACTTC
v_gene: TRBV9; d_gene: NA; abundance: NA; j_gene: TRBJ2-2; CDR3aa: CASSEGGGANTGELFF; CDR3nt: TGTGCCAGCAGCGAGGGGGGCGGGGCGAACACCGGGGAGCTGTTTTTT
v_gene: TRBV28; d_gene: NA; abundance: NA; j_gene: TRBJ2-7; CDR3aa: CASSKLGVGSYEQYF; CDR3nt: TGTGCCAGCAGTAAGTTAGGGGTGGGGTCCTACGAGCAGTACTTC
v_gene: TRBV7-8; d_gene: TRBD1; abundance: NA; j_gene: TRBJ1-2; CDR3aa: CASSFETGAAGYTF; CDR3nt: TGTGCCAGCAGCTTCGAGACAGGGGCCGCTGGCTACACCTTC
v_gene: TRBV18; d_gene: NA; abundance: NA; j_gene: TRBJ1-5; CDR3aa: CASSPLTRDRLNQPQHF; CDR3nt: TGTGCCAGCTCACCATTAACCCGAGACAGGCTCAATCAGCCCCAGCATTTT
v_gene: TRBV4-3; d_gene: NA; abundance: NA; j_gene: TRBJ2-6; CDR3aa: CASSFGTGANVLTF; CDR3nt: TGCGCCAGCAGCTTTGGTACCGGGGCCAACGTCCTGACTTTC
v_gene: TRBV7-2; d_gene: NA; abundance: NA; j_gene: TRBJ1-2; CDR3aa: CASSLRQAGYTF; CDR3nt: TGTGCCAGCAGCTTAAGACAAGCGGGCTACACCTTC
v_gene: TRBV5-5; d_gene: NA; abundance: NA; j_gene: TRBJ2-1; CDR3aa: CASSLAGGRYNEQFF; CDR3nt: TGTGCCAGCAGCTTGGCCGGGGGGCGCTACAATGAGCAGTTCTTC